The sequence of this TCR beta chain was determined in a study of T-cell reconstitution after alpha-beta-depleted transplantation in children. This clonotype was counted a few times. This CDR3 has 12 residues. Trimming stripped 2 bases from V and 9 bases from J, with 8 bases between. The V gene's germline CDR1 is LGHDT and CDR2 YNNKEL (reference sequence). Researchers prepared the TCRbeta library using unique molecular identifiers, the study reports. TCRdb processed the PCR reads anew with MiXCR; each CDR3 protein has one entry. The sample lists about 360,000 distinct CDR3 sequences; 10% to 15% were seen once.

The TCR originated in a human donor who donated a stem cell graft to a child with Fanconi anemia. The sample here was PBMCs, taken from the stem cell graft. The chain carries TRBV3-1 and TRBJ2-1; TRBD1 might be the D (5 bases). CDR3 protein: CASSQRQGEQFF. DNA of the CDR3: TGTGCCAGCAGCCAACGTCAGGGTGAGCAGTTCTTC.